The 32 T cell receptor beta chains given below trace back to one sample, sequenced in a study of vaccination and CD4 T cells after COVID-19. Sequenced with the Oncomine TCR Beta short-read assay was DNA taken from cultured CD4+ T cells. A single record per CDR3 protein comes from TCRdb applying MiXCR to the PCR reads. This table has 7,000 to 8,000 distinct CDR3 sequences, around 60% appearing once. Treatment specified: approximately nine-day PBMC culture with coronavirus spike peptide pools or control peptides (ViraFEST assay). For these receptors, no antigen is known. The sequencing input was CD4+ T cells from blood, cultured in vitro. The receptors here all came from a human donor who had recovered from COVID-19.

V usage is TRBV7-6 and J usage is TRBJ1-2; 8 bases align to TRBD1. CDR3 length: 15 amino acids. Looked up from germline, CDR1 is SGHVS and CDR2 is FNYEAQ. Trimming cost V 5 bases and J 4 bases; bases outside gene matches: 9. The CDR3 DNA is TGTGCCAGCAGCACCTGGACAGGGTCATCCTATGGCTACACCTTC. Amino acid sequence: CASSTWTGSSYGYTF.

V is TRBV12-3 or TRBV12-4 and J is TRBJ1-1; no definite D call. Trimming took 2 bases from V and 3 from J, leaving 7 bases between them. The length of the CDR3 is 13 residues. In nucleotides, the CDR3 is TGTGCCAGCAGTTTAACCGGGTACACTGAAGCTTTCTTT. Its protein product is CASSLTGYTEAFF.

This clonotype was counted between two and nine times. The chain has TRBV2 and TRBJ2-1; TRBD1 matches at 8 bases. Germline trimming cut 4 bases from V and 9 bases from J; bases unmatched to any gene: 8. CDR1 and CDR2 from the germline V gene are SNHLY and FYNNEI. The CDR3 covers 14 residues. CDR3 loop: CASSAGTGGVEQFF. The CDR3 DNA is TGTGCCAGCAGTGCCGGGACAGGTGGTGTTGAGCAGTTCTTC.

This CDR3 reads CASSYSPQQLTEAFF. For the CDR3, the DNA is TGTGCCAGCAGTTACTCCCCTCAACAGTTGACTGAAGCTTTCTTT. The rearrangement joins TRBV6-5 to TRBJ1-1; D gene uncertain. Trimming removed 0 bases from V and 5 bases from J, with 13 bases in between. The CDR3 sequence is 15 residues long. Germline V gene data show CDR1 as MNHEY and CDR2 as SVGAGI.

The V call is TRBV20-1, the J call TRBJ1-6; D might be TRBD1 (6 bases). CDR1 DFQATT and CDR2 SNEGSKA come from the germline V gene (reference sequence). This CDR3 region has 14 residues. Trimming removed 6 bases from V and 7 bases from J, with 16 bases in between. The CDR3 protein is CSAQMGADNSPLHF. The CDR3 bases are TGCAGTGCCCAGATGGGGGCTGACAATTCACCCCTCCACTTT.

This clonotype was found a few times. J is TRBJ2-1 and V is TRBV7-2; 8 nucleotides line up with TRBD2. This CDR3 is 14 amino acids long. The ends lost 2 bases at V and 3 bases at J; junction bases unmatched: 0. CDR1 and CDR2 from the germline V gene are SGHTA and FQGNSA. Written as DNA, the CDR3 is TGTGCCAGCAGCTTAACTAGCGGCTACAATGAGCAGTTCTTC. Protein product: CASSLTSGYNEQFF.

This clonotype was detected a few times. The J gene is TRBJ1-2, the V gene TRBV6-1; 7 bases match TRBD1. CDR1 and CDR2 from the germline V gene are MNHNS and SASEGT. V gave up 8 bases and J gave up 6 bases; unmatched junction bases: 18. The CDR3 consists of 16 residues. The CDR3 DNA reads as TGTGCCAGCCTCCGGGACAGCGTTATTAGGGGGGATGGCTACACCTTC. It encodes CASLRDSVIRGDGYTF.

The rearrangement links TRBV7-3 to TRBJ1-1, with no clear D. V lost 2 bases to trimming and J lost 0 bases, with 4 bases between them. The V gene's germline CDR1 is SGHTA and CDR2 FQGTGA. The CDR3 extends over 13 amino acids. In nucleotides, the CDR3 is TGTGCCAGCAGCTTACATATGAACACTGAAGCTTTCTTT. Its protein is CASSLHMNTEAFF.

A few counts support this clonotype. The chain carries TRBV28 and TRBJ1-1; D is perhaps TRBD1 (6 bases). The CDR3 sequence is 13 residues long. Germline V CDR1 and CDR2: MDHEN, SYDVKM. Trimming shortened V by 10 bases and J by 0 bases, and 12 bases separated the two germline ends. DNA of the CDR3: TGTGCCACCGACCGGGGGCTGAACACTGAAGCTTTCTTT. As protein: CATDRGLNTEAFF.

This clonotype has just a few counts. CDR3: CASSLTRIRAGSYEQYF. The CDR3 nucleotides read TGTGCCAGCAGCCTCACCAGAATAAGGGCGGGATCTTACGAGCAGTACTTC. The chain combines TRBV7-2 with TRBJ2-7; perhaps TRBD2 as D (6 bases). Trimming removed 5 bases at V and 4 bases at J, with 24 bases between. The CDR3 contains 17 residues. CDR1 SGHTA and CDR2 FQGNSA come from the germline V gene.

CDR3 nucleotides: TGTGCCAGCAGCACCGGGACGGTGAATTCACCCCTCCACTTT. It is translated as CASSTGTVNSPLHF. This chain joins TRBV21-1 and TRBJ1-6; the D segment call TRBD1 is taken from the table without a DNA check. TRBV21-1 is tagged as a pseudogene. The CDR3 runs to 14 residues.

With regard to this clonotype: An end of the junction differs from the germline gene, which may be a read error. The gene calls are TRBV6-2 or TRBV6-3 and TRBJ1-2, with unresolved D. Germline V gene sequence: CDR1 MNHEY, CDR2 SVGEGT. This CDR3 is built from 14 residues. Written as DNA, the CDR3 is TGTGTCAGCAGTTACTCGATCGGCAGCTATGGCTACACCTTC. Translation gives CVSSYSIGSYGYTF.

This clonotype was recorded a few times. The chain links TRBV7-2 to TRBJ1-2; possibly TRBD1 for D (5 bases). Germline V gene lookup returns CDR1 SGHTA and CDR2 FQGNSA. Trimming shortened V by 0 bases and J by 8 bases, and 28 bases separated the two germline ends. The CDR3 runs 19 residues. The CDR3 sequence is CASSLARRPRPAREGGYTF. In DNA, the CDR3 is TGTGCCAGCAGCTTAGCGCGGAGGCCCAGACCCGCACGGGAGGGGGGCTACACCTTC.

The V and J genes are TRBV20-1 and TRBJ2-7, with a possible D match to TRBD1 (5 bases). CDR3 length: 13 residues. V was clipped by 0 bases and J by 2 bases, with 8 bases between them. Germline assignment: CDR1 DFQATT and CDR2 SNEGSKA (reference sequence). CDR3 in amino acids: CSARDPGTYEQYF. CDR3 nucleotides: TGCAGTGCTAGAGATCCAGGGACCTACGAGCAGTACTTC.

The rearrangement links TRBV20-1 to TRBJ1-2; D call uncertain. The CDR3 contains 12 residues. V lost 4 bases and J 2 bases, leaving 8 bases between the germline ends. Germline V gene data show CDR1 as DFQATT and CDR2 as SNEGSKA (reference sequence). The CDR3 coding sequence is TGCAGTGCTACTAGGGAAAACTATGGCTACACCTTC. Amino acids: CSATRENYGYTF.

This rearrangement joins TRBV6-1 to TRBJ1-2, with TRBD1 as a possible D gene (6 bases). The V gene lost 3 bases and the J gene lost 4 bases, with 12 bases spanning the gap. From germline, CDR1 is MNHNS and CDR2 SASEGT. CDR3 length: 14 residues. CDR3 bases: TGTGCCAGCAGTGATGTCGACAGGACCTATGGCTACACCTTC. As protein: CASSDVDRTYGYTF.

The chain couples TRBV6-1 to TRBJ2-1; 11 bases match TRBD1. V lost 6 bases to trimming and J lost 8 bases; unmatched junction nucleotides: 6. The germline V gene encodes CDR1 MNHNS and CDR2 SASEGT. The CDR3 has 14 amino acids. Written as DNA, the CDR3 is TGTGCCAGCAGACTCCGGGACAGGGGGGATGAGCAGTTCTTC. Translating gives CASRLRDRGDEQFF.

This clonotype was picked up a small number of times. The chain recombines TRBV18 with TRBJ2-7; the D call may be TRBD1 or TRBD2 (5 bases each). The V gene lost 3 bases and the J gene lost 2 bases, with 14 bases spanning the gap. CDR3 size: 15 residues. Germline CDR1 and CDR2: KGHSH and LQKENI. DNA for the CDR3: TGTGCCAGCTCACCTGAGGGGTGGGGGACCTACGAGCAGTACTTC. This codes for CASSPEGWGTYEQYF. Full variable domain (remainder filled in from reference TRBV18 and TRBJ2-7): NAGVMQNPRHLVRRRGQEARLRCSPMKGHSHVYWYRQLPEEGLKFMVYLQKENIIDESGMPKERFSAEFPKEGPSILRIQQVVRGDSAAYFCASSPEGWGTYEQYFGPGTRLTVT.

This clonotype has only a few counts. The rearrangement uses TRBV27 and TRBJ1-4, with D possibly TRBD1 on 6 matching bases. CDR3 length: 15 residues. CDR1 is MNHEY, CDR2 SMNVEV, per germline (reference sequence). V was cut by 5 bases and J by 0 bases, with 10 bases left in between. The CDR3 DNA sequence: TGTGCCAGCAGTCCATACAGGGCAACTAATGAAAAACTGTTTTTT. Protein: CASSPYRATNEKLFF.

The V call is TRBV27, the J call TRBJ1-3; tentatively, D is TRBD1 (5 bases). Trimming left V 6 bases short and J 8 bases short, with 20 bases between. There are 15 residues in the CDR3. Germline V gene lookup returns CDR1 MNHEY and CDR2 SMNVEV (reference sequence). The CDR3 here is CASRVGNRRRYTIYF. For the CDR3, the DNA is TGTGCCAGCAGGGTTGGAAACAGGCGGAGGTACACCATATATTTT.

The chain employs TRBV6-1 and TRBJ2-3; no clear D gene. The length of the CDR3 is 13 residues. Germline V gene sequence: CDR1 MNHNS, CDR2 SASEGT. V lost 7 bases and J lost 1, with 9 bases in between. In DNA form, the CDR3 reads TGTGCCAGCATCGCCTCGGGCACAGATACGCAGTATTTT. It specifies CASIASGTDTQYF.

A single count supports this clonotype. The chain uses TRBV28 and TRBJ2-6; 10 bases are shared with TRBD2. This CDR3 has 16 residues. CDR1 is MDHEN, CDR2 SYDVKM, per germline. V lost 6 bases, J lost 0 bases, and 2 bases stayed unmatched. As DNA, the CDR3 is TGTGCCAGCAGAGGACTAGCGGTCTCTGGGGCCAACGTCCTGACTTTC. This sequence encodes CASRGLAVSGANVLTF.

The rearrangement uses TRBV4-3 and TRBJ2-3, with no clear D. The CDR3 contains 16 residues. Germline CDR1 and CDR2: LGHNA and YSLEER. The germline V and J ends were trimmed by 0 bases and 0 bases, with 10 bases remaining between them. Written as DNA, the CDR3 is TGCGCCAGCAGCCAAGATTGGAGAGCAAGCACAGATACGCAGTATTTT. Translated, it gives CASSQDWRASTDTQYF.

This sequence joins TRBV7-8 and TRBJ2-6, with D perhaps matching TRBD1 (6 bases). The V end lost 5 bases, the J end lost 1 base, and 15 bases lay between the germline ends. CDR3 length: 17 residues. Per the germline V gene, CDR1 is SGHVS and CDR2 is FQNEAQ. CDR3 residues: CASSLKGGWSGANVLTF. The DNA of the CDR3 is TGTGCCAGCAGCCTGAAAGGGGGTTGGTCTGGGGCCAACGTCCTGACTTTC.

The genes are TRBV12-3 or TRBV12-4 and TRBJ1-6; D is unclear. Trimming shortened V by 6 bases and J by 8 bases, and 14 bases separated the two germline ends. This CDR3 is 14 amino acids long. The CDR3 bases are TGTGCCAGCAGGCCCGCAGGTCGGGATTCACCCCTCCACTTT. Its protein is CASRPAGRDSPLHF.

In its sample, this clonotype was seen a few times. This sequence joins TRBV7-2 and TRBJ2-1, with D perhaps TRBD1 (5 bases). Germline CDR1 reads SGHTA; CDR2 reads FQGNSA. CDR3 length: 15 residues. Trimming took 3 bases from V and 3 from J, leaving 12 bases between them. Here the CDR3 reads CASSFVGRGYNEQFF. The DNA of the CDR3 is TGTGCCAGCAGCTTTGTGGGAAGGGGCTACAATGAGCAGTTCTTC.

V usage is TRBV6-1 and J usage is TRBJ2-2; 15 bases fit TRBD2. The germline V gene has CDR1 MNHNS and CDR2 SASEGT. The CDR3 runs to 19 residues. V lost 9 bases, J lost 5 bases, and 16 bases stayed unmatched. CDR3 in amino acids: CASSQGLAGGGRGTGELFF. For the CDR3, the DNA is TGTGCCAGTTCCCAGGGACTAGCGGGAGGTGGGCGAGGGACCGGGGAGCTGTTTTTT.

The rearrangement uses TRBV7-9 and TRBJ2-1; tentatively, D is TRBD1 (6 bases). This CDR3 contains 13 residues. The germline V gene encodes CDR1 SEHNR and CDR2 FQNEAQ (reference sequence). Trimming cost V 2 bases and J 4 bases, with 6 bases left between them. The CDR3 spells CASSLTGYNEQFF. The CDR3 DNA sequence: TGTGCCAGCAGCTTAACAGGGTACAATGAGCAGTTCTTC.

This clonotype was detected only a few times. The rearrangement joins TRBV19 to TRBJ2-7; maybe TRBD2 (5 bases). Germline CDR1 LNHDA, CDR2 SQIVND (reference sequence). The CDR3 has 13 residues. V lost 6 bases, J lost 2 bases, and 11 bases lay in between. CDR3 DNA: TGTGCCAGTAGGTCCGACGGGACCTACGAGCAGTACTTC. It encodes CASRSDGTYEQYF.

The rearrangement joins TRBV24-1 to TRBJ2-5, with 7 bases lining up with TRBD1. Germline V CDR1 and CDR2: KGHDR, SFDVKD. The CDR3 runs 16 residues. The J segment lost 2 bases and the V segment lost 0 bases, leaving 5 bases of the junction unmatched. The CDR3 nucleotides read TGTGCCACCAGTGATTTGGGGGCCAGGGGGCAAGAGACCCAGTACTTC. Translating it yields CATSDLGARGQETQYF.

V and J are TRBV27 and TRBJ2-7; 8 nucleotides line up with TRBD1. V was pared by 5 bases and J by 3 bases, with 9 bases of the junction left unmatched. This CDR3 region has 15 residues. Germline V gives CDR1 MNHEY, CDR2 SMNVEV (reference sequence). CDR3 sequence: CASSVQGAARYEQYF. The CDR3 DNA reads as TGTGCCAGCAGTGTCCAGGGGGCGGCTCGCTACGAGCAGTACTTC.

The V call is TRBV27, the J call TRBJ2-6, with 7 bases aligning to TRBD1. V lost 5 bases and J lost 2; bases outside the gene matches: 6. Germline CDR1 and CDR2: MNHEY and SMNVEV (reference sequence). CDR3 length: 16 residues. CDR3 DNA: TGTGCCAGCAGTCGCGCCCAGGGGGCTGGGGCCAACGTCCTGACTTTC. Translation gives CASSRAQGAGANVLTF.